This T cell receptor (beta chain) was retrieved from a study of blood T cell repertoires in COVID-19. For the study at large: Samples came from the United States, Italy and Spain, spanning acute and convalescent COVID-19. PBMCs, B-cell-depleted T cells, or T cells provided the cDNA or gDNA that made up the material.

Participants came from about two dozen US areas, aged roughly 18 to 95 years. Cohort placement rested on clinical history that participants reported themselves. Profiled with immunoSEQ multiplex PCR; TCRdb holds only in-frame clones, not every one. This sample has 350,000 to 450,000 clones, with 80% to 85% found just once. The sample consisted of PBMCs or T cells enriched from blood (not recorded which). The clonotype was recovered from a woman aged 45 to 65 who had recovered from COVID-19.

CDR3 sequence: CASSPRGLAGGNNEQFF. In nucleotides, the CDR3 is TGTGCCAGCAGCCCCAGGGGGCTAGCGGGGGGGAACAATGAGCAGTTCTTC. The chain joins TRBV7-3 to TRBJ2-1, with 12 bases aligning to TRBD2. The length of the CDR3 is 17 residues. Trimming cost V 5 bases and J 5 bases; bases outside gene matches: 10. CDR1 is SGHTA and CDR2 is FQGTGA in the germline V gene.